This T cell receptor (beta chain) was captured by sequencing in a study of T cell clonotyping in hematopoietic cell transplantation. This clone showed up just a few times. The antigen is not known. Germline values: CDR1 LNHDA, CDR2 SQIVND (reference sequence). This CDR3 has 14 amino acids. The V end was cut by 5 bases, the J end by 9 bases, with 16 bases between. Repertoires were generated with immunoSEQ multiplex PCR, while TCRdb's copy carries only in-frame clones and drops some. The table has about 36,000 clones, approximately 88% seen once. Broader study findings: Recipient TCR diversity dropped after transplant; expanded clonotypes rose from day 30 to 180. At the given depth, recipient repertoires were over 95% de novo clonotypes.

This chain links TRBV19 with TRBJ2-2; D may be TRBD1 (6 bases). The origin of this receptor is a woman between 40 and 50 years old in good health. Some clones in this sample may be carry-over from other donors' samples. Sequenced material: peripheral blood mononuclear cells. The CDR3 bases are TGTGCCAGTAGTTACAGGGTCGGGGACCGGGAGCTGTTTTTT. Its translation: CASSYRVGDRELFF.